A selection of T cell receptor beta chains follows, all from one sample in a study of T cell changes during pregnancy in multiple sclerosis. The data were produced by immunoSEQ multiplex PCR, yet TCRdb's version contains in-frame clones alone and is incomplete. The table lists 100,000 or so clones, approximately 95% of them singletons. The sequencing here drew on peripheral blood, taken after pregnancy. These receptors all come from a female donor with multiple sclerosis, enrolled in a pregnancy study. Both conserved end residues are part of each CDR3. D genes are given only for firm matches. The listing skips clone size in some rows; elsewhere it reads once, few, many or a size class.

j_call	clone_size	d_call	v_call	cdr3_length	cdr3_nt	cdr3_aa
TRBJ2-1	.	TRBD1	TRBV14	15	TGTGCCAGCAGCCAGAGGGGACAGTCTTGGGATGAGCAGTTCTTC	CASSQRGQSWDEQFF
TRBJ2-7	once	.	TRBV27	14	TGTGCCAGCACGTCCGCACAAGTGAACTACGAGCAGTACTTC	CASTSAQVNYEQYF
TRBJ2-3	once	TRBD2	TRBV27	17	TGTGCCAGCAGTTTCCTCCCCAGCGGGAGGGCCGCAGATACGCAGTATTTT	CASSFLPSGRAADTQYF
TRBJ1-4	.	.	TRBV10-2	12	TGCGCCAGCAGTCCTCCGAATGAAAAACTGTTTTTT	CASSPPNEKLFF
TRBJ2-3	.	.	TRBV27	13	TGTGCCAGCAGTTCTGGAGGCACAGATACGCAGTATTTT	CASSSGGTDTQYF
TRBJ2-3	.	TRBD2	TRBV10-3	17	TGTGCCATCAGTTTCGGACTAGCGGGAGCTGGGACAGATACGCAGTATTTT	CAISFGLAGAGTDTQYF
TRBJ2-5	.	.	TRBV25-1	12	TGTGCCAGCAGTGATATCCAAGAGACCCAGTACTTC	CASSDIQETQYF
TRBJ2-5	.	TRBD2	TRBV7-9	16	TGTGCCAGCAGCTTAGATGGGGGAGGGGCCCAAGAGACCCAGTACTTC	CASSLDGGGAQETQYF
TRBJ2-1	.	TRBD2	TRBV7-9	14	TGTGCCAGCGGTACTAGCGGGATTATCGATGAGCAGTTCTTC	CASGTSGIIDEQFF
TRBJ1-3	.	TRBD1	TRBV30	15	TGTGCCTGGATGGATACAGGGGGCCATGGAAACACCATATATTTT	CAWMDTGGHGNTIYF